One sample yielded the 13 T cell receptor beta chains listed below, sequenced in a study of CD8 T cells in ankylosing spondylitis (dated by TCRdb to the late 2010s). Library method: 5' RACE. Sequenced on an Illumina HiSeq 2500. TCRdb redid the processing of the public reads, applying fastp at Q25 and MiXCR, and retained in-frame beta chains. Entries that share a CDR3 protein sequence are merged under the most common genes and DNA. For this sample the table gives 150,000 to 200,000 distinct CDR3 sequences, of which around a sixth were detected only once. Jointly, the top ten make up around 4% of the sample. Material: blood, either unsorted or a sorted T cell fraction (not recorded which). These receptors originate from a male donor aged 10-29 years with ankylosing spondylitis or in good health (not recorded which). Donor details come from another sample of the same person, matched by shared clones.

The rearrangement links TRBV30 to TRBJ1-2, with no clear D. V dropped 4 bases and J dropped 7 bases, with 10 bases sitting between them. This CDR3 contains 11 residues. The germline V gene has CDR1 GTSNPN and CDR2 SVGIG (reference sequence). CDR3 sequence: CAWIGRGGYTF. CDR3 DNA sequence: TGTGCCTGGATTGGTCGGGGTGGCTACACCTTC.

This clonotype was counted many times. The chain recombines TRBV7-2 with TRBJ2-7; D is possibly TRBD2 (5 bases). This CDR3 is built from 12 residues. Germline V lookup: CDR1 SGHTA, CDR2 FQGNSA. V lost 4 bases and J 4 bases, leaving 8 bases between the germline ends. CDR3 bases: TGTGCCAGCAGCTCCTCGGGGTACGAGCAGTACTTC. Protein: CASSSSGYEQYF.

This clonotype was observed at least ten times. This chain joins TRBV7-9 and TRBJ1-1, with D perhaps TRBD1 (5 bases). The CDR3 spans 14 residues. The V end lost 5 bases, the J end lost 5 bases, and 15 bases lay between the germline ends. Germline lookup yields CDR1 SEHNR and CDR2 FQNEAQ (reference sequence). The CDR3 loop is CASSLAGGGTEAFF. The CDR3 DNA is TGTGCCAGCAGCCTGGCCGGTGGGGGGACTGAAGCTTTCTTT.

The table lists this clonotype with many counts. V is TRBV11-2 and J is TRBJ2-7; D remains ambiguous. Trimming pared 2 bases from V and 4 bases from J, leaving 12 bases between. CDR3 length: 14 residues. In germline, CDR1 is SGHAT, CDR2 FQNNGV. The CDR3 coding sequence is TGTGCCAGCAGCTTATTTCCAGGTCTGTACGAGCAGTACGTC. Protein product: CASSLFPGLYEQYV.

This clonotype was seen at least ten times. This sequence joins TRBV12-3 or TRBV12-4 and TRBJ2-4; possibly TRBD2 for D (6 bases). The CDR3 has 17 residues. V lost 4 bases to trimming and J lost 0 bases, with 16 bases between them. CDR3 in DNA: TGTGCCAGCAGTTCCCCCACTAGCACTAGAGCCAAAAACATTCAGTACTTC. Translation gives CASSSPTSTRAKNIQYF.

The chain couples TRBV7-3 to TRBJ2-2; D uncertain. The germline V gene has CDR1 SGHTA and CDR2 FQGTGA. The CDR3 extends over 15 amino acids. The V end was cut by 5 bases, the J end by 5 bases, with 15 bases between. The DNA for the CDR3 is TGTGCCAGCAGCACACAACCGGCCGGAACCGGGGAGCTGTTTTTT. Residues: CASSTQPAGTGELFF.

This clonotype was counted a few times. The CDR3 here is CAWKVQGGTPLHF. As DNA, the CDR3 is TGTGCCTGGAAAGTTCAGGGCGGAACACCCCTCCACTTT. This sequence joins TRBV30 and TRBJ1-6; tentatively, D is TRBD1 (5 bases). CDR3 size: 13 residues. Germline loops: CDR1 GTSNPN, CDR2 SVGIG (reference sequence). V gave up 4 bases and J gave up 11 bases, with 15 bases separating them.

This clonotype was recorded many times. The chain combines TRBV12-3 or TRBV12-4 with TRBJ1-6; D is unclear. Trimming removed 1 base at V and 7 bases at J, with 8 bases between. CDR3 length: 14 residues. The CDR3 sequence is CASSLVGHNSPLHF. The CDR3 nucleotides are TGTGCCAGCAGTTTAGTCGGCCACAATTCACCCCTCCACTTT.

As for this clonotype: At one boundary the junction diverges from the germline segment, which might be a read error. V gene TRBV7-9 combines with J gene TRBJ2-1, with TRBD1 matching over 7 bases. The CDR3 is 15 amino acids. Germline CDR1 reads SEHNR; CDR2 reads FQNEAQ (reference sequence). CDR3 coding DNA: TGTGCCAGCAGCGCCACGACAGGGACCTATAATGAGCAGTTCTTC. It encodes CASSATTGTYNEQFF.

Many counts were recorded for this clonotype. The chain employs TRBV6-5 and TRBJ2-5, with D unclear. The length of the CDR3 is 15 residues. Germline V lookup: CDR1 MNHEY, CDR2 SVGAGI. With 4 bases removed from V and 5 bases from J, the gap between germline ends came to 17 bases. The CDR3 nucleotides read TGTGCCAGCAGTTCAAGTGGCTCCCTGGGTGAGACCCAGTACTTC. This translates into CASSSSGSLGETQYF.

This clonotype has only a few counts. The chain couples TRBV7-6 to TRBJ1-1; no definite D call. The CDR3 runs 14 residues. Germline CDR1 reads SGHVS; CDR2 reads FNYEAQ. Trimming took 5 bases from V and 4 from J, leaving 14 bases between them. The CDR3 region is CASSPRVLGTEAFF. In DNA form, the CDR3 reads TGTGCCAGCAGCCCCCGGGTTTTAGGCACTGAAGCTTTCTTT.

This clonotype was seen repeatedly, ten times or more. CDR3 sequence reads: CASSFEWASNTGELFF. In DNA form, the CDR3 reads TGTGCCAGCAGCTTCGAATGGGCTTCGAACACCGGGGAGCTGTTTTTT. The chain combines TRBV5-5 with TRBJ2-2; D remains ambiguous. There are 16 residues in the CDR3. Trimming pared 2 bases from V and 0 bases from J, leaving 11 bases between. Germline lookup yields CDR1 SGHKS and CDR2 YYEKEE (reference sequence).

This clonotype was recorded at least ten times. The J gene is TRBJ2-1, the V gene TRBV20-1, with D maybe TRBD2 (6 bases). This CDR3 is built from 13 residues. The ends were cut back, 6 bases at V and 2 bases at J, with 11 bases in the middle. Germline-derived CDR1 and CDR2 are DFQATT and SNEGSKA (reference sequence). The DNA of the CDR3 is TGCAGTGCCTCGGGAGATACCTACAATGAGCAGTTCTTC. Encoded protein: CSASGDTYNEQFF.